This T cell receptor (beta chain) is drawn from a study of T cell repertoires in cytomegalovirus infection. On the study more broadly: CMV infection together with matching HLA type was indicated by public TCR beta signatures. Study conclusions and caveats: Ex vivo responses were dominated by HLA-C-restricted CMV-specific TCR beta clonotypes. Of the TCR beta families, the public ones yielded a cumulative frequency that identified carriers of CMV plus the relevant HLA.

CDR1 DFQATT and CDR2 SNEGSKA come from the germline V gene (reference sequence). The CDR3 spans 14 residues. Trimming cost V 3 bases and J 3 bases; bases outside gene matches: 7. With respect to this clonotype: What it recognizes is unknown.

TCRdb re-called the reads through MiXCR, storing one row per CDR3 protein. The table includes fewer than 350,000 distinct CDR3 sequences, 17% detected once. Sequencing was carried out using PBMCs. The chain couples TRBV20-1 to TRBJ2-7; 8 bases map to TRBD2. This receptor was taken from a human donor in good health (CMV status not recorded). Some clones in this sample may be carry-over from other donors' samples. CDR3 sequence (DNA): TGCAGTGCTAGGATAGCGGGGATTCTCTACGAGCAGTACTTC. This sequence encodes CSARIAGILYEQYF.